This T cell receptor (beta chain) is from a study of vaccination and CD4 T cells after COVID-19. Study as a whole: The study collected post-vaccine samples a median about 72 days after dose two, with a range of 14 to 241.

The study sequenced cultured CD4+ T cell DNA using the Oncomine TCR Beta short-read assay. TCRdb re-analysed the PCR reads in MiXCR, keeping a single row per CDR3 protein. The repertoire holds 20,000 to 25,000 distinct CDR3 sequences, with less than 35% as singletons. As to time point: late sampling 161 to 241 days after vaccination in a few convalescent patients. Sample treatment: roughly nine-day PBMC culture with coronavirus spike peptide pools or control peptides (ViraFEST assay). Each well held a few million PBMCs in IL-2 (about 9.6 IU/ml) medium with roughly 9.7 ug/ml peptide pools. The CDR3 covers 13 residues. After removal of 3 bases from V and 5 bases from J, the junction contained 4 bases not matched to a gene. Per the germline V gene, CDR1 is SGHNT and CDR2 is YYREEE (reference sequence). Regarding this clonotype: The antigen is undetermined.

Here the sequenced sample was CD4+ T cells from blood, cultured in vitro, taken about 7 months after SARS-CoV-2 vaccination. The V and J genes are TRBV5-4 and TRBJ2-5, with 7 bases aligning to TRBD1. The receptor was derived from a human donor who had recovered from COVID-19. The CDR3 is CASSYRDSETQYF. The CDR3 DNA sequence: TGTGCCAGCAGCTACCGGGACAGCGAGACCCAGTACTTC.